The 4 T cell receptor beta chains in this list originate from one sample, sequenced in a study of T cell repertoires in cytomegalovirus infection. No cognate antigen is known for these TCRs. TCRdb itself ran the reads through MiXCR, one entry per CDR3 protein. The sample has 60,000 to 80,000 distinct CDR3 sequences; 20% to 25% are singletons. Source: CD8+ T cells from cultured PBMCs, taken from culture after CMV antigen stimulation. The receptors come from a human donor in good health (CMV status not recorded). Some clones in this sample may be carry-over from other donors' samples.

This clonotype was seen only a few times. The chain couples TRBV20-1 to TRBJ1-2; D is unresolved. CDR1 and CDR2 (germline): DFQATT, SNEGSKA (reference sequence). V lost 5 bases and J 7 bases, leaving 14 bases between the germline ends. The CDR3 length is 12 residues. As DNA, the CDR3 is TGCAGTGCTTCAGACCTCTCCTCTGGCTACACCTTC. It translates to CSASDLSSGYTF.

The chain joins TRBV7-2 to TRBJ1-2, with D tentatively TRBD1 (5 bases). The CDR3 sequence is 17 residues long. Germline V lookup: CDR1 SGHTA, CDR2 FQGNSA. Trimming stripped 5 bases from V and 4 bases from J, with 23 bases between. CDR3: CASSTRDGARSTYGYTF. The CDR3 region has the DNA TGTGCCAGCAGCACCCGGGACGGCGCTCGGTCGACCTATGGCTACACCTTC.

This clonotype came up a few times. The rearrangement joins TRBV6-2 or TRBV6-3 to TRBJ2-7; D is possibly TRBD1 (6 bases). This CDR3 comprises 16 residues. V was clipped by 5 bases and J by 3 bases, with 20 bases between them. CDR1 is MNHEY and CDR2 is SVGEGT in the germline V gene. The CDR3 spells CASSNLPRTAVYEQYF. The DNA of the CDR3 is TGTGCCAGCAGTAACCTTCCACGGACAGCGGTCTACGAGCAGTACTTC.

This clonotype was observed a handful of times. This chain links TRBV7-9 with TRBJ2-1, with D perhaps given as TRBD1 or TRBD2 (5 bases each). The ends were cut back, 2 bases at V and 6 bases at J, with 11 bases in the middle. Per the germline V gene, CDR1 is SEHNR and CDR2 is FQNEAQ (reference sequence). This CDR3 spans 14 amino acids. The CDR3 DNA sequence: TGTGCCAGCAGCTTACCTTCTGGGGGCAATGAGCAGTTCTTC. Translating gives CASSLPSGGNEQFF.